The clone carrying this T cell receptor beta chain has only a few counts. What it binds is unknown. The CDR3 contains 14 residues. CDR1 is KGHSH and CDR2 is LQKENI in the germline V gene. V lost 3 bases to trimming and J lost 0 bases, with 9 bases between them. Then a second PCR, running about 6 to 12 cycles, was carried out with a sample-barcoded 5' primer and a J-beta primer mix. TCRdb re-called the 5' RACE reads through MiXCR, storing one row per CDR3 protein. The sample gives roughly 800,000 distinct CDR3 sequences, around half of which show up once; about 42% is in the top ten. The data derive from a study of blood T cells in healthy people across ages. General study points: Unsorted PBMCs prevented conclusive naive versus antigen-experienced comparison.

V and J are TRBV18 and TRBJ2-7; possibly TRBD2 for D (5 bases). Sequencing was performed on blood. The receptor was derived from a man at least 80 years old in good health. In DNA, the CDR3 is TGTGCCAGCTCACCTCAGCGGAGCTCCTACGAGCAGTACTTC. Protein sequence: CASSPQRSSYEQYF.